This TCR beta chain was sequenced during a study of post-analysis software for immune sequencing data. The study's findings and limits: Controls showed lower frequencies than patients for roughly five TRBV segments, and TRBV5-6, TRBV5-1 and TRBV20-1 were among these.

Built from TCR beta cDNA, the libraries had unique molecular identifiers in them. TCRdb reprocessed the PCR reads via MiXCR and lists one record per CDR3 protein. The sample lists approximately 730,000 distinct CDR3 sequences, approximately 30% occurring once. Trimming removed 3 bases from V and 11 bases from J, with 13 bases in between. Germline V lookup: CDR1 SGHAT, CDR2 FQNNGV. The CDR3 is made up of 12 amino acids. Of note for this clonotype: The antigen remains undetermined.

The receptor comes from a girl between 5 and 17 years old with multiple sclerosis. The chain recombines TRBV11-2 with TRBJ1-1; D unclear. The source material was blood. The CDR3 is CASSFRVDTAFF. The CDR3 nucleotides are TGTGCCAGCAGCTTCCGAGTAGACACCGCTTTCTTT.